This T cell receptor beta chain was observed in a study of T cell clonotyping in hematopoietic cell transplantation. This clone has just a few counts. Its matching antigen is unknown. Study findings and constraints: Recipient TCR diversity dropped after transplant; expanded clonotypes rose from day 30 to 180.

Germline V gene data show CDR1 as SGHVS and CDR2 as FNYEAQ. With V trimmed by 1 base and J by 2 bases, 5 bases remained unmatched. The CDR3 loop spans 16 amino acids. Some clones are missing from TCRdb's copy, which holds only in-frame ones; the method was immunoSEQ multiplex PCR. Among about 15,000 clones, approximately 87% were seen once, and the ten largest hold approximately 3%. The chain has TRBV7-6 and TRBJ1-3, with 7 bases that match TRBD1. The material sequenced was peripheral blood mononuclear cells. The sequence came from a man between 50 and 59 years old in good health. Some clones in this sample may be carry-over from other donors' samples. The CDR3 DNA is TGTGCCAGCAGCTTAGGACAGGGCGGCGCTGGAAACACCATATATTTT. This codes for CASSLGQGGAGNTIYF.